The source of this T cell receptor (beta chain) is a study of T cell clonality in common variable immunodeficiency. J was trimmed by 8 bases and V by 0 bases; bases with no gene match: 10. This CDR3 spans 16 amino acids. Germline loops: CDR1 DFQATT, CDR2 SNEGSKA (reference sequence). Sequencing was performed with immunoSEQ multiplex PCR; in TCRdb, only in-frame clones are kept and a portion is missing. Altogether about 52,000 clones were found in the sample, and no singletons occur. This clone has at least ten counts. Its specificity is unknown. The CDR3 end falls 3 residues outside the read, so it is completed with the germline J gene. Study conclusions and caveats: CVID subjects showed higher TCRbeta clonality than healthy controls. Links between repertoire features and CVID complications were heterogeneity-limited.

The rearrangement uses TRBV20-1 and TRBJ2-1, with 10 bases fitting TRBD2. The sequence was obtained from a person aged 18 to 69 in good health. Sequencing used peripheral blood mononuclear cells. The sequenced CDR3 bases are TGCAGTGCTAGAGATCCCTCCAGCGGGAGGGCCGATGAG. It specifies CSARDPSSGRADE. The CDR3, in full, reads CSARDPSSGRADEQFF.